These T cell receptor beta chains were read from a single sample in a study of human T cells and chemical hapten exposure. TCRdb fed the RACE reads into MiXCR, producing one record per CDR3 protein. The sample shows roughly 150,000 distinct CDR3 sequences, roughly 25% of them seen only once. Here the sequenced sample was whole blood, taken in connection with sensitization to the hapten diphenylcyclopropenone (DPC). These receptors were collected from a woman between 18 and 29 years old with alopecia areata. Some clones in this sample may be carry-over from other donors' samples. Both conserved end residues are part of each CDR3. The order of the fields is clone size, V gene, D gene, J gene, CDR3 protein, CDR3 DNA. D genes are given only for firm matches. Rows give clone size only sometimes, using once, few, many, or a class for an expanded clone.

-	TRBV4-1	-	TRBJ2-2	CASRHTGSGDTGELFF	TGCGCCAGCAGACACACAGGGTCGGGGGACACCGGGGAGCTGTTTTTT
-	TRBV5-4	-	TRBJ2-2	CASSHYQTVPGELFF	TGTGCCAGCAGCCATTATCAGACAGTACCCGGGGAGCTGTTTTTT
many	TRBV7-9	TRBD2	TRBJ2-7	CASSGGTSGSYEQYF	TGTGCCAGCAGCGGGGGGACTAGCGGATCCTACGAGCAGTACTTC
few	TRBV4-3	-	TRBJ2-5	CASSQDEFQETQYF	TGCGCCAGCAGCCAAGATGAGTTCCAAGAGACCCAGTACTTC
-	TRBV12-3/TRBV12-4	-	TRBJ1-1	CASSTGSAFF	TGTGCCAGCAGCACAGGGTCAGCTTTCTTT
-	TRBV4-2	TRBD2	TRBJ2-2	CASSRAGLADTANTGELFF	TGTGCCAGCAGCCGCGCGGGACTAGCGGACACCGCGAACACCGGGGAGCTGTTTTTT
few	TRBV6-7	-	TRBJ2-3	CASSYITDTQYF	TGTGCCAGCAGTTACATCACAGATACGCAGTATTTT
few	TRBV27	TRBD1	TRBJ2-7	CASSFLGQGGYEQYF	TGTGCCAGCAGTTTTCTTGGACAGGGCGGGTACGAGCAGTACTTC
-	TRBV20-1	-	TRBJ2-7	CSARDGRFAYEQYF	TGCAGTGCTAGAGACGGGAGATTTGCCTACGAGCAGTACTTC
-	TRBV6-4	TRBD1	TRBJ2-1	CASSDGTGGGEQFF	TGTGCCAGCAGTGACGGGACAGGGGGCGGGGAGCAGTTCTTC
-	TRBV27	-	TRBJ2-1	CASSGARRSNEQFF	TGTGCCAGCAGTGGGGCCCGGCGGTCCAATGAGCAGTTCTTC
few	TRBV7-2	-	TRBJ2-3	CASSEGSLRDTQYF	TGTGCCAGCAGCGAGGGGAGCCTCCGGGATACGCAGTATTTT
few	TRBV29-1	-	TRBJ2-7	CSAWAVGESSYEQYF	TGCAGCGCCTGGGCAGTGGGGGAGAGCTCCTACGAGCAGTACTTC
-	TRBV4-3	-	TRBJ2-4	CASSQDSLAAYGPWNIQYF	TGCGCCAGCAGCCAAGATTCTTTGGCCGCTTATGGTCCGTGGAACATTCAGTACTTC
-	TRBV4-2	TRBD2	TRBJ2-7	CASSLGLAEPYEQYF	TGTGCCAGCAGCCTAGGACTAGCGGAGCCTTACGAGCAGTACTTC
-	TRBV30	-	TRBJ1-1	CAWGRMNTEAFF	TGTGCCTGGGGGAGGATGAACACTGAAGCTTTCTTT
-	TRBV29-1	TRBD2	TRBJ2-1	CSVESGTSGYNEQFF	TGCAGCGTTGAATCCGGGACTAGCGGCTACAATGAGCAGTTCTTC
-	TRBV28	-	TRBJ1-1	CAADKNTEAFF	TGTGCCGCCGACAAGAACACTGAAGCTTTCTTT
-	TRBV2	-	TRBJ2-7	CASSPGLLSYEQYF	TGTGCCAGTAGCCCGGGACTTCTCTCCTACGAGCAGTACTTC
-	TRBV10-3	-	TRBJ2-7	CAIHPRAGPIYEQYF	TGTGCCATCCACCCCAGGGCGGGACCGATCTACGAGCAGTACTTC
many	TRBV7-9	TRBD1	TRBJ1-2	CASSSRQGQSYGYTF	TGTGCCAGCAGCTCGCGACAGGGCCAGTCCTATGGCTACACCTTC
many	TRBV9	-	TRBJ2-3	CASGSGTSTDTQYF	TGTGCCAGCGGGTCCGGGACTAGCACAGATACGCAGTATTTT
few	TRBV12-3/TRBV12-4	-	TRBJ1-2	CASSAGRNRYGYTF	TGTGCCAGCAGTGCGGGACGCAACCGCTATGGCTACACCTTC
few	TRBV6-5	-	TRBJ2-5	CASSNRDSQETQYF	TGTGCCAGCAGTAACCGGGACTCTCAAGAGACCCAGTACTTC
few	TRBV30	TRBD2	TRBJ2-2	CAWSRLPLAGAGELFF	TGTGCCTGGAGCCGCCTGCCACTAGCGGGAGCCGGGGAGCTGTTTTTT
few	TRBV5-1	-	TRBJ1-1	CASSFYQANTEAFF	TGCGCCAGCAGCTTCTACCAGGCAAACACTGAAGCTTTCTTT
few	TRBV2	-	TRBJ2-7	CASRPQGLYSYEQYF	TGTGCCAGCAGACCCCAGGGTTTATACTCCTACGAGCAGTACTTC
-	TRBV7-2	-	TRBJ1-2	CASSFLGATYGYTF	TGTGCCAGCAGCTTTTTGGGCGCCACCTATGGCTACACCTTC
many	TRBV28	-	TRBJ2-1	CASRGQYNEQFF	TGTGCCAGCAGGGGTCAGTACAATGAGCAGTTCTTC
few	TRBV5-1	TRBD2	TRBJ2-3	CASSLGLAGGPADTQYF	TGCGCCAGCAGCTTGGGACTAGCGGGAGGGCCGGCAGATACGCAGTATTTT
-	TRBV4-2	-	TRBJ1-3	CASSQDLRRNTIYF	TGTGCCAGCAGCCAAGATTTGAGAAGAAACACCATATATTTT
-	TRBV29-1	-	TRBJ2-7	CSVDRAPSSYEQYF	TGCAGCGTTGACAGAGCGCCGAGCTCCTACGAGCAGTACTTC
-	TRBV7-3	-	TRBJ2-3	CASSLTSGDTDTQYF	TGTGCCAGCAGCTTAACGTCGGGGGACACAGATACGCAGTATTTT
-	TRBV5-1	-	TRBJ2-7	CASSLWVSYEQYF	TGCGCCAGCAGCTTGTGGGTTTCCTACGAGCAGTACTTC
few	TRBV6-2/TRBV6-3	-	TRBJ2-7	CASTPRGALPTYEQYF	TGTGCCAGCACCCCAAGGGGGGCACTACCAACCTACGAGCAGTACTTC
few	TRBV10-3	-	TRBJ2-7	CAISESRGFSYEQYF	TGTGCCATCAGTGAGTCCAGGGGTTTCTCCTACGAGCAGTACTTC
few	TRBV28	-	TRBJ1-4	CASSLRPGGSNEKLFF	TGTGCCAGCAGTTTAAGACCTGGGGGCTCTAATGAAAAACTGTTTTTT
few	TRBV7-7	-	TRBJ2-1	CASSLAALSPASYNEQFF	TGTGCTAGCAGCTTAGCGGCTCTGTCTCCCGCCTCCTACAATGAGCAGTTCTTC
-	TRBV2	-	TRBJ2-5	CASSAGSLNQETQYF	TGTGCCAGCAGCGCCGGGTCGTTAAACCAAGAGACCCAGTACTTC
few	TRBV9	-	TRBJ2-7	CASSVGPFTYEQYF	TGTGCCAGCAGCGTAGGACCGTTTACCTACGAGCAGTACTTC
many	TRBV29-1	TRBD1	TRBJ2-7	CSGRTGSYEQYF	TGCAGCGGTAGGACAGGGTCCTACGAGCAGTACTTC
-	TRBV11-2	-	TRBJ2-4	CASSLPTTRIDIQYF	TGTGCCAGCAGCTTACCAACTACGAGGATTGACATTCAGTACTTC
-	TRBV7-3	TRBD1	TRBJ2-3	CASSLSGTVPTDTQYF	TGTGCCAGCAGCTTAAGTGGGACAGTTCCAACAGATACGCAGTATTTT
few	TRBV7-3	-	TRBJ2-3	CASSPKGRVTDTQYF	TGTGCCAGCAGCCCAAAGGGCCGAGTCACAGATACGCAGTATTTT
few	TRBV12-3/TRBV12-4	TRBD1	TRBJ2-3	CASGTVEDTQYF	TGTGCCAGCGGGACAGTTGAAGATACGCAGTATTTT
-	TRBV27	-	TRBJ1-2	CASRQPSTDYGYTF	TGTGCCAGCAGGCAACCTTCGACAGACTATGGCTACACCTTC
-	TRBV9	TRBD2	TRBJ2-5	CASSVGGSGGAKTQYF	TGTGCCAGCAGCGTAGGGGGTAGCGGGGGCGCGAAGACCCAGTACTTC